A selection of T cell receptor beta chains follows, all from one sample in a study of CD8+ T cells in alopecia areata. This table comes from immunoSEQ multiplex PCR, and its TCRdb copy is limited to in-frame clones, with some not included. This sample has 90,000 or so clones, with around 47% found just once. Specimen: CD8+ T cells sorted from blood, collected at week 24, from a patient treated with tofacitinib. Receptors originate from a human donor with alopecia areata. Both conserved end residues are part of each CDR3. The D gene is left open where the match is weak.

NA	TRBV7-9	TRBJ2-7	CASSVSQGRDEQYF
NA	TRBV5-1	TRBJ2-3	CASYSPVVHTQYF
NA	TRBV29-1	TRBJ2-7	CSVGMSYEQYF
NA	TRBV11-2	TRBJ2-5	CASSPVPGGAETQYF
TRBD1	TRBV7-6	TRBJ2-7	CASSSGQGRSNEQYF
NA	TRBV30	TRBJ1-5	CAWRAGMASGQPQHF
NA	TRBV6-4	TRBJ2-1	CASRGGNEQFF
NA	TRBV4-1	TRBJ2-4	CASSPSMRNIQYF
NA	TRBV27	TRBJ2-1	CASSPRGRNEQFF
NA	TRBV10-2	TRBJ2-3	CASSEPRLGGTDTQYF
NA	TRBV7-9	TRBJ2-1	CASGSGDYNEQFF
NA	TRBV7-7	TRBJ2-3	CASSRDGNTQYF
TRBD1	TRBV9	TRBJ2-7	CASSGGTGPSYEQYF
TRBD1	TRBV18	TRBJ2-7	CASSPPTDREESYEQYF
TRBD1	TRBV5-6	TRBJ2-7	CASSMGQGSYEQYF
NA	TRBV6-1	TRBJ1-2	CASSEARAIKGGYTF
NA	TRBV27	TRBJ1-1	CASSPGVGMNTEAFF